Described below is a single TCR beta chain sequence and its context. Its target is not known. V was cut by 0 bases and J by 0 bases, with 11 bases left in between. Germline V lookup: CDR1 GTSNPN, CDR2 SVGIG (reference sequence). There are 15 residues in the CDR3. This specimen comes from a study of beta chain features in type 1 diabetes. About the research overall: Investigators examined around 110 million sorted cells across all samples. Study conclusions and caveats: TCRB CDR3s from Type 1 diabetes patients were moderately but significantly shorter in all four CD4+ subsets.

Sorting based on CD45RO/CCR7/CD25/CD127/CD95/CD27 separated CD4+ naive, central memory, regulatory and stem cell-like memory cells. Reverse transcription of all isolated RNA meant that expressed TCRB transcripts were sequenced. Sequenced by immunoSEQ multiplex PCR; TCRdb stores in-frame clones only, minus some. The table lists roughly 150,000 clones, roughly 9% of them singletons. Sequenced sample: central memory CD4+ T cells from blood. This TCR derives from a woman under 40 with type 1 diabetes. This rearrangement joins TRBV30 to TRBJ1-1, with D tentatively TRBD1 (6 bases). The CDR3 coding sequence is TGTGCCTGGAGTGTACGAAACAGGGTGAACACTGAAGCTTTCTTT. Protein: CAWSVRNRVNTEAFF.